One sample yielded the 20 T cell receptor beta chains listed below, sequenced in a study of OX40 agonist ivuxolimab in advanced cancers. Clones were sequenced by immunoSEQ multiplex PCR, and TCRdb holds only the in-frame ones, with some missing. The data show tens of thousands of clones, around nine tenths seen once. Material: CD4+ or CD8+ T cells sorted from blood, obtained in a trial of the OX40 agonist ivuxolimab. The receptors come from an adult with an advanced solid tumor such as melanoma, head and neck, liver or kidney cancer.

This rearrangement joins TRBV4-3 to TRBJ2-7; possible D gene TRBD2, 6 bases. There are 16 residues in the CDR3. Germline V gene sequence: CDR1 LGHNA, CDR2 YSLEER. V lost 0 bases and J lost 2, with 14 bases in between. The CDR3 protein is CASSQDWASEPYEQYF. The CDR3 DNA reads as TGCGCCAGCAGCCAAGATTGGGCTAGCGAACCCTACGAGCAGTACTTC.

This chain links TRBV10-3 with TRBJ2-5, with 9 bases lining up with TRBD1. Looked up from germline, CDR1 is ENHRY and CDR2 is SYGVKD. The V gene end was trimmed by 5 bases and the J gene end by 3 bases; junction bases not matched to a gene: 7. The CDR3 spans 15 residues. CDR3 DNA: TGTGCCATCAGTTCCGGGACAGGGTTGGAAGAGACCCAGTACTTC. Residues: CAISSGTGLEETQYF.

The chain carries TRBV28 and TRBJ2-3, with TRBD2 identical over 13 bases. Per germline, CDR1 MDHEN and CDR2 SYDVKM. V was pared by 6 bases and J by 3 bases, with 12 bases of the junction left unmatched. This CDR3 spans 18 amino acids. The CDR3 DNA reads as TGTGCCAGCAGCATTTCCCCGACTAGCGGGGGGAGAACAGATACGCAGTATTTT. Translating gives CASSISPTSGGRTDTQYF.

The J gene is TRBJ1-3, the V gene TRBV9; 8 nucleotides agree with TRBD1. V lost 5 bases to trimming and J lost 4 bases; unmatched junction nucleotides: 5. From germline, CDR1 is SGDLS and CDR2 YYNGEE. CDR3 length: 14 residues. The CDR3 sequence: CASRATGEGNTIYF. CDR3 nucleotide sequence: TGTGCCAGCAGGGCGACAGGGGAAGGAAACACCATATATTTT.

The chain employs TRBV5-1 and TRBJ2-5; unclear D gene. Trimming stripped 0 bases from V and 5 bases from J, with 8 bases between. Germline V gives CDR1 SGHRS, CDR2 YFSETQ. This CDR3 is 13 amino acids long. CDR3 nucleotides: TGCGCCAGCAGCTTGGGGCAGGCCGAGACCCAGTACTTC. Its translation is CASSLGQAETQYF.

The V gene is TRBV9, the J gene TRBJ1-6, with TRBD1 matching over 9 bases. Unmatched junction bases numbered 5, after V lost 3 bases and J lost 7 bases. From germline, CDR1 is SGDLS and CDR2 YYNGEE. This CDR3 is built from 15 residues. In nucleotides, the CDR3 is TGTGCCAGCAGCGGGACAGGGGATAGGAATTCACCCCTCCACTTT. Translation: CASSGTGDRNSPLHF. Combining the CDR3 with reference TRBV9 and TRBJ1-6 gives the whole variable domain DSGVTQTPKHLITATGQRVTLRCSPRSGDLSVYWYQQSLDQGLQFLIQYYNGEERAKGNILERFSAQQFPDLHSELNLSSLELGDSALYFCASSGTGDRNSPLHFGNGTRLTVT.

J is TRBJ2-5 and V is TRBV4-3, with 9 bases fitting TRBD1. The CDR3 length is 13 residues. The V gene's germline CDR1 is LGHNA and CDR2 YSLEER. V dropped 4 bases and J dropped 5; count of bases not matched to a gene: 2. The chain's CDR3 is CASSRDREETQYF. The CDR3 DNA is TGCGCCAGCAGCCGGGACAGGGAGGAGACCCAGTACTTC.

The CDR3 DNA reads as TGTGCTAGTGGGCAGCGAGGGGGGAATGAGCAGTTCTTC. Protein: CASGQRGGNEQFF. The chain links TRBV12-5 to TRBJ2-1; TRBD1 or TRBD2 may be the D gene (6 bases each). The V and J ends lost 6 bases and 7 bases respectively, with 13 bases between them. Germline values: CDR1 LGHNT, CDR2 FRNRAP. CDR3 length: 13 residues.

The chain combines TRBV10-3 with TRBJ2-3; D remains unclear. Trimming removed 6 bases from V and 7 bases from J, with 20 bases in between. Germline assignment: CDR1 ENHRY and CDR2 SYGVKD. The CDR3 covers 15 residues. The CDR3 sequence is CAIRKASAPQNTQYF. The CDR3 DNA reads TGTGCCATCAGGAAAGCGAGCGCCCCTCAAAATACGCAGTATTTT.

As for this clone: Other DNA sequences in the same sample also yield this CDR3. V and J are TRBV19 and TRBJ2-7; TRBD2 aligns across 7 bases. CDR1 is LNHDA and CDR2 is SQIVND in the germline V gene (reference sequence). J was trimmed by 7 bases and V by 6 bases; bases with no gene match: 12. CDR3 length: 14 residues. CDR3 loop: CASRTQSGAGEQYF. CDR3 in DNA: TGTGCCAGTAGAACGCAATCAGGAGCGGGGGAGCAGTACTTC. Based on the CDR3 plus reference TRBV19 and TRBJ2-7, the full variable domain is DGGITQSPKYLFRKEGQNVTLSCEQNLNHDAMYWYRQDPGQGLRLIYYSQIVNDFQKGDIAEGYSVSREKKESFPLTVTSAQKNPTAFYLCASRTQSGAGEQYFGPGTRLTVT.

The CDR3 sequence: CASSSLSGGQGRETQYF. The CDR3 DNA sequence: TGTGCCAGCAGCTCCCTCTCTGGGGGACAGGGGCGAGAGACCCAGTACTTC. The gene calls are TRBV7-3 and TRBJ2-5; 10 bases map to TRBD1. The trim removed 4 bases at V and 4 bases at J, leaving 12 bases unmatched. The CDR3 is 17 residues long. Germline loops: CDR1 SGHTA, CDR2 FQGTGA.

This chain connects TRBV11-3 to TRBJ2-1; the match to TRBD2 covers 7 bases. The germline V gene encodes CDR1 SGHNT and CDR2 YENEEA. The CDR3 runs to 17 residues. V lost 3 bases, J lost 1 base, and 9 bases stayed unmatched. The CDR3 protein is CASSLADRGGSYNEQFF. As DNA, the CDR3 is TGTGCCAGCAGCTTGGCAGACCGCGGGGGATCCTACAATGAGCAGTTCTTC.

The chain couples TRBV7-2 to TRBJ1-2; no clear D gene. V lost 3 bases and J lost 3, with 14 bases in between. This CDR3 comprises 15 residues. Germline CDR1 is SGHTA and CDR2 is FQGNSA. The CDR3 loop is CASSLILGPDYGYTF. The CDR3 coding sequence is TGTGCCAGCAGCTTGATTCTCGGGCCTGACTATGGCTACACCTTC.

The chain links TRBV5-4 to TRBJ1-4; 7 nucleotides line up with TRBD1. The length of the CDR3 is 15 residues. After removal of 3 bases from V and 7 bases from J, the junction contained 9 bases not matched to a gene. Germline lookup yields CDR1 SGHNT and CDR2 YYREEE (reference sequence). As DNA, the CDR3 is TGTGCCAGCAGCTCCCGCCAGGGGGGGAGTGAAAAACTGTTTTTT. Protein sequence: CASSSRQGGSEKLFF.

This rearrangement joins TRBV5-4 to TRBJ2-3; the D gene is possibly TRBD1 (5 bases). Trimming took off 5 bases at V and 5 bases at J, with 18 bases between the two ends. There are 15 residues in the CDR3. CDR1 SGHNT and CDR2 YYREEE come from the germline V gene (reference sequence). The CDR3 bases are TGTGCCAGCAGTCAAAACCAGGGCGTGGGAGATACGCAGTATTTT. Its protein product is CASSQNQGVGDTQYF.

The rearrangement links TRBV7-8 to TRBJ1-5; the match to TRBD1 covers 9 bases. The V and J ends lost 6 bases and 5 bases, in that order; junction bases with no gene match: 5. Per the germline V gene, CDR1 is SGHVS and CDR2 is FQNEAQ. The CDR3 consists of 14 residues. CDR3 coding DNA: TGTGCCAGCAGTCCCGGGACAGGGCATCAGCCCCAGCATTTT. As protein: CASSPGTGHQPQHF. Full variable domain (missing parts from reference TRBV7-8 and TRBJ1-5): GAGVSQSPRYKVAKRGQDVALRCDPISGHVSLFWYQQALGQGPEFLTYFQNEAQLDKSGLPSDRFFAERPEGSVSTLKIQRTQQEDSAVYLCASSPGTGHQPQHFGDGTRLSIL.

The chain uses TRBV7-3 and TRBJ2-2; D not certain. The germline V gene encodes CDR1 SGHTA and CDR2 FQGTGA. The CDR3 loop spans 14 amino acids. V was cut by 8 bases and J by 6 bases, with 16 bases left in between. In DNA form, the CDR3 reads TGTGCCAGCGGCTCCCGTGATGGAGCCGGGGAGCTGTTTTTT. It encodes CASGSRDGAGELFF.

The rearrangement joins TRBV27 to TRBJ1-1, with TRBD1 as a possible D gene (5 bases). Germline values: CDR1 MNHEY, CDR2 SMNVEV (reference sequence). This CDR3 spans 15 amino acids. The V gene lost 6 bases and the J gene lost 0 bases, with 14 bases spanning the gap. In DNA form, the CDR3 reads TGTGCCAGCAGCCCGTGGGGGGTCATGAACACTGAAGCTTTCTTT. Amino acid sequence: CASSPWGVMNTEAFF.

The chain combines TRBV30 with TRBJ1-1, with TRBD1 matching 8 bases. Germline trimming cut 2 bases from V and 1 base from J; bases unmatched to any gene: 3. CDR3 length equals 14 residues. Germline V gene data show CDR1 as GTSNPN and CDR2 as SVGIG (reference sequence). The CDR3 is CAWSRGTGNTEAFF. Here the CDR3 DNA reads TGTGCCTGGAGTAGGGGGACAGGGAACACTGAAGCTTTCTTT.

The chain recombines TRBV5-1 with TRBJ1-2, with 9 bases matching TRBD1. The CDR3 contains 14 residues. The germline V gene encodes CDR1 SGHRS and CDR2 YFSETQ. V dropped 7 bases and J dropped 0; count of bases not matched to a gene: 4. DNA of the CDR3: TGCGCCAGCGGGGGACAGGGAGCTAACTATGGCTACACCTTC. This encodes CASGGQGANYGYTF.